This T cell receptor beta chain was found in a study of shared clonotypes between healthy human individuals (dated by TCRdb to the early 2020s). In terms of the full investigation: A couple of women and a few men aged 18 to 49 years were included in the cohort. For each donor, three plates each were used for CD4 naive and CD4 memory, two plates were used for CD8 naive, and one plate was used for CD8 memory. Blood TCR repertoires of a handful of healthy adults were deeply sequenced to estimate repertoire size and the extent of clonotype sharing between individuals. To increase sequencing depth and limit assay-specific biases, different laboratories used diverse techniques to prepare libraries and sequence TCR repertoires. Each donor's leukapheresis produced roughly between roughly 0.85 and 10 billion PBMCs. On the study overall, not on this receptor specifically: Naive subsets generally had larger estimated clonotype richness than memory subsets. Sampling was limited to blood, and TCR repertoires in tissue likely differ from TCR repertoires in blood. Even with the large sequencing depth, rarefaction of the sorted-subset datasets indicated that sequencing was incomplete. Compared with non-shared clonotypes, clonotypes shared by all four sorted-subset donors had higher generation probabilities. Across four donors, about 4.5% of naive CD4, roughly 3.8% of naive CD8, 2.3% of memory CD4, and roughly 0.4% of memory CD8 clonotypes were shared. Pairwise subsampling indicated that sequencing depth was expected to affect the degree of clonotype sharing among donors. The small number of donors limited the genetic and exposure-history diversity represented.

The donors were healthy, HIV-negative adults who had no recently reported acute infections or vaccinations. Only Caucasian adults living in Nashville, Tennessee, USA were represented among the donors. Magnetic negative selection was used to enrich CD4+ T cells, after which naive cells were positively selected on CD45RA and the negative fraction became the memory subset. Blood was obtained by leukapheresis, after which PBMCs were separated by Ficoll-Histopaque density gradient centrifugation and cryopreserved in liquid nitrogen vapor phase. Analytical flow cytometry was used to check the purity and quantity of every magnetically sorted T cell population. From each sorted fraction, genomic DNA was isolated and quantified by UV absorbance on a Nanodrop 2000c. TCR CDR3 regions were amplified from genomic DNA by multiplex PCR using the deep immunoSEQ assay. Genomic DNA extracted from each cell subset was distributed evenly over all wells of several immunoSEQ 96-well plates, and each plate served as one replicate. For sorted subsets, roughly 190 ng of genomic DNA, equivalent to tens of thousands of T cell genomes, went into each replicate PCR. Purified libraries were quantified with a Qubit 3.0 fluorometer, sized on a Bioanalyzer 2100, and re-quantified with the KAPA Library Quantification kit. A separate single-read 150-cycle Illumina NextSeq 550 flow cell was used to sequence each immunoSEQ 96-well plate. Per the source publication's procedure: The immunoSEQ output contained only junctional sequences without quality scores, so filtering could not match that applied to full-length reads. Sequences were annotated with PyIR, a Python wrapper for IgBLAST v1.9, and V/J genes and CDR3 were assigned using IMGT germline references. Reads were removed for weak V/J assignments (E-value above 1e-6), missing CDR3, stop codons, out-of-frame junctions, or ambiguous translated residues. V3J clonotypes were defined as sequences sharing an identical inferred V gene, J gene, and CDR3 amino acid sequence. Percentage overlap between repertoires was calculated by dividing the number of shared unique clonotypes by the size of the smaller repertoire. Three approaches were used to assess repertoire richness: RTK rarefaction, the Chao1 estimator, and Recon v2.1 estimates of unobserved clonotypes. OLGA was used to compute generation probabilities for all TCRbeta clonotypes that the gDNA method yielded from a handful of donors. The source is immuneACCESS, and TCRdb retained only in-frame sequences with V and J called. Part of the clones is not carried over; for the studies checked, unresolved V genes explain less than half of this, and the remainder is unexplained. That table supplies the V and J calls and clone size; D and trimming were determined from the DNA. Within this sample are over 850,000 clones, with approximately 80% of them counted one time only. The ten largest account for 0.5% to 0.6% of the sample.

Concerning this clone itself: Its antigen remains undetermined. No base qualities exist here, and no much larger clone lies one base off it.

V is cut by 2 bases and J by 1 base, and the space between the germline ends is 5 bases. Sequences SGHTA (CDR1) and FQGTGA (CDR2) are obtained from the germline V gene. There are 14 amino acids in the CDR3, from cysteine to phenylalanine inclusive. The only DNA kept is the CDR3, 42 bases in frame from the first base. The chain uses TRBV7-3 and TRBJ2-2, with the D segment identity uncertain. This TCR was recovered from a man aged 18 to 30 in good health. Some clones in this sample may be carry-over from other donors' samples. Sequencing was carried out using memory CD4+ T cells from PBMCs. This sample's cell subset or site label indicates: CD45RA-negative fraction. The base sequence is TGTGCCAGCAGCTTACTCCAGAACACCGGGGAGCTGTTTTTT. Its protein product is CASSLLQNTGELFF.